These 7 T cell receptor beta chains share one sample of origin, sequenced in a study of cytomegalovirus exposure and HLA in healthy donors (dated by TCRdb to about 2017). Library creation used the immunoSEQ multiplex PCR assay. For the multiplex PCR, a mixture combining 60 forward primers for TCR Vbeta segments and 13 reverse primers for TCR Jbeta segments was used. Sourced from immuneACCESS, this table was stored by TCRdb with only in-frame sequences that have V and J called. A share of the clones is absent; for the studies checked, an unresolved V gene accounts for under half, and the remainder has no known explanation. Across this sample there are 100,000 to 150,000 clones, with more than 8% seen only once. Together, the top ten hold approximately 5% of the sample. The sequenced material came from PBMCs. The origin of the receptors is a man in his forties or fifties in good health and CMV-seronegative.

V gene TRBV6-1 combines with J gene TRBJ2-3; 11 nucleotides match TRBD2. The CDR3 covers 15 residues. CDR1 and CDR2 from the germline V gene are MNHNS and SASEGT. The trim removed 4 bases at V and 1 base at J, leaving 1 base unmatched. The CDR3 sequence: CASSALAGGTDTQYF. The CDR3 coding sequence is TGTGCCAGCAGTGCACTAGCGGGGGGCACAGATACGCAGTATTTT.

This clone was seen only a few times. The chain has TRBV6-5 and TRBJ2-5, with D possibly TRBD1 on 6 matching bases. Germline V gives CDR1 MNHEY, CDR2 SVGAGI. Trimming removed 7 bases at V and 5 bases at J, with 14 bases between. CDR3 size: 13 residues. CDR3 protein: CASKGQPGETQYF. DNA for the CDR3: TGTGCCAGCAAAGGACAGCCAGGGGAGACCCAGTACTTC.

There are a few counts of this clone. The genes are TRBV5-4 and TRBJ2-1; no clear D gene. The CDR3 is 12 amino acids. Germline CDR1 SGHNT, CDR2 YYREEE (reference sequence). V was cut by 3 bases and J by 9 bases, with 10 bases left in between. The CDR3 bases are TGTGCCAGCAGCTCTATCGGTCCTGAGCAGTTCTTC. The encoded protein is CASSSIGPEQFF.

This clone was seen a few times. The chain combines TRBV15 with TRBJ2-7; no clear D gene. CDR3 length: 14 amino acids. Germline CDR1 is LNHNV and CDR2 is YYDKDF (reference sequence). Trimming removed 1 base at V and 2 bases at J, with 9 bases between. CDR3 nucleotides: TGTGCCACCAGCAGAGTGGCAGGAACCTACGAGCAGTACTTC. Translation gives CATSRVAGTYEQYF.

This chain uses TRBV2 with TRBJ2-7; D might be TRBD1 (5 bases). This CDR3 contains 18 residues. CDR1 and CDR2 (germline): SNHLY, FYNNEI. V shed 1 base and J shed 2 bases, with 21 bases lying between them. The DNA for the CDR3 is TGTGCCAGCAGTGAAGGCAGGGCCCTAAGTGAGAGGACCTACGAGCAGTACTTC. It specifies CASSEGRALSERTYEQYF.

The chain links TRBV28 to TRBJ2-6, with D possibly matching TRBD2 (5 bases). The CDR3 covers 15 residues. Germline assignment: CDR1 MDHEN and CDR2 SYDVKM. The V gene lost 7 bases and the J gene lost 2 bases, with 12 bases spanning the gap. CDR3 DNA: TGTGCCAGCACAACAAAGAGGGCTGGGGCCAACGTCCTGACTTTC. Amino acid sequence: CASTTKRAGANVLTF.

This clone came up a few times. This chain connects TRBV2 to TRBJ2-7; a possible D gene is TRBD1 (5 bases). V dropped 4 bases and J dropped 1 base, with 11 bases sitting between them. The CDR3 runs to 14 residues. Germline CDR1 and CDR2: SNHLY and FYNNEI. CDR3 nucleotide sequence: TGTGCCAGCAGTGTAGACAGCTCATCCTACGAGCAGTACTTC. Translating gives CASSVDSSSYEQYF.